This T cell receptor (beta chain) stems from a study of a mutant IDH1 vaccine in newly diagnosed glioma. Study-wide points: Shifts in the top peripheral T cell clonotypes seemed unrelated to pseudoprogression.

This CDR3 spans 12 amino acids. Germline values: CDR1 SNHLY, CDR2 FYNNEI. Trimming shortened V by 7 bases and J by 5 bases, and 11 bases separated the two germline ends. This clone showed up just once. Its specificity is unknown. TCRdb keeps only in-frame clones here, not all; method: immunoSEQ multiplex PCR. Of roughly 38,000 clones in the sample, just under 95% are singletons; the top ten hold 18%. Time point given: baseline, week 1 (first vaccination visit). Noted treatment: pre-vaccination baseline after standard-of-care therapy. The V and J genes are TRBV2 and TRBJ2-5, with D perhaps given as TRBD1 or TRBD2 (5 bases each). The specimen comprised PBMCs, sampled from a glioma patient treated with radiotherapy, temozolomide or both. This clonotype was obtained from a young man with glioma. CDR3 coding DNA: TGTGCCAGCACACCCGGGGCGGAGACCCAGTACTTC. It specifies CASTPGAETQYF.